These 25 T cell receptor beta chains were all obtained from the same sample, sequenced in a study of CD8 T cells in Susac syndrome. Random hexamers primed reverse transcription of 0.5 to 1 ug RNA. One entry per CDR3 protein results from TCRdb running MiXCR on the immunoSEQ multiplex PCR reads. Here the sample spans 130,000 to 150,000 distinct CDR3 sequences, approximately 94% being singletons. Input material: CD4+ T cells from PBMCs. Receptors originate from a human donor in good health.

This chain uses TRBV5-1 with TRBJ1-2; tentatively, D is TRBD1 (6 bases). This CDR3 has 16 amino acids. Looked up from germline, CDR1 is SGHRS and CDR2 is YFSETQ. The germline V and J ends were trimmed by 3 bases and 4 bases, with 19 bases remaining between them. CDR3 sequence: CASSSENSAGVYGYTF. CDR3 nucleotides: TGCGCCAGCAGCTCTGAAAACTCGGCAGGGGTCTATGGCTACACCTTC.

CDR3 sequence reads: CSAYSGGGTDTQYF. The CDR3 DNA reads TGCAGTGCTTACTCTGGGGGGGGCACAGATACGCAGTATTTT. J is TRBJ2-3 and V is TRBV20-1; 7 bases fit TRBD2. Germline CDR1 DFQATT, CDR2 SNEGSKA (reference sequence). V trimming: 5 bases; J trimming: 1 base; junction bases outside the gene matches: 6. The CDR3 sequence is 14 residues long.

This chain uses TRBV5-1 with TRBJ2-7, with D unresolved. The CDR3 totals 13 residues. Germline CDR1 is SGHRS and CDR2 is YFSETQ. V was clipped by 3 bases and J by 4 bases, with 11 bases between them. The CDR3 DNA sequence: TGCGCCAGCAGCTCCGCGGTAGGATACGAGCAGTACTTC. Its protein is CASSSAVGYEQYF.

V and J are TRBV27 and TRBJ1-1; unclear D gene. The germline V gene has CDR1 MNHEY and CDR2 SMNVEV (reference sequence). The V end was cut by 5 bases, the J end by 12 bases, with 16 bases between. The CDR3 extends over 12 amino acids. CDR3 in amino acids: CASSPPLGETFF. CDR3 bases: TGTGCCAGCAGTCCCCCCCTCGGCGAAACTTTCTTT.

V gene TRBV28 combines with J gene TRBJ2-2; 10 bases fit TRBD2. This CDR3 contains 17 residues. The germline gives CDR1 MDHEN, CDR2 SYDVKM. V shed 6 bases and J 1 base; nucleotides not matched to a gene: 8. CDR3 loop: CASSLPGLAENTGELFF. CDR3 in DNA: TGTGCCAGCAGCTTACCCGGACTAGCGGAGAACACCGGGGAGCTGTTTTTT.

This chain connects TRBV12-3 or TRBV12-4 to TRBJ2-6, with 8 bases matching TRBD2. The CDR3 consists of 17 residues. The V and J ends lost 7 bases and 0 bases, in that order; junction bases with no gene match: 8. The CDR3 sequence is CASKGTREYSGANVLTF. The CDR3 coding sequence is TGTGCCAGCAAAGGGACTAGGGAATACTCTGGGGCCAACGTCCTGACTTTC.

The V gene is TRBV12-3 or TRBV12-4, the J gene TRBJ1-1; D is ambiguous. The V gene lost 2 bases and the J gene lost 7 bases, with 14 bases spanning the gap. The CDR3 is made up of 14 amino acids. The chain's CDR3 is CASSLRLGNSEAFF. The CDR3 region has the DNA TGTGCCAGCAGTTTAAGGCTGGGGAATAGTGAAGCTTTCTTT.

J is TRBJ2-3 and V is TRBV20-1; D not certain. V shed 6 bases and J shed 1 base, with 14 bases lying between them. The CDR3 covers 14 residues. Germline CDR1 reads DFQATT; CDR2 reads SNEGSKA (reference sequence). CDR3 sequence reads: CSALPLLGTDTQYF. Here the CDR3 DNA reads TGCAGTGCGCTTCCCCTCCTGGGCACAGATACGCAGTATTTT.

The rearrangement links TRBV20-1 to TRBJ2-5, with 8 bases fitting TRBD2. CDR3 size: 16 residues. Trimming removed 3 bases from V and 5 bases from J; junction bases left unmatched: 14. Germline V gene sequence: CDR1 DFQATT, CDR2 SNEGSKA (reference sequence). The CDR3, as DNA: TGCAGTGCTAGGTATACCCCCGGACTAGCTGAGGAGACCCAGTACTTC. This sequence encodes CSARYTPGLAEETQYF.

The chain couples TRBV5-1 to TRBJ2-2, with 7 bases that match TRBD1. The ends lost 0 bases at V and 0 bases at J; junction bases unmatched: 5. Germline lookup yields CDR1 SGHRS and CDR2 YFSETQ. The CDR3 runs 17 residues. In nucleotides, the CDR3 is TGCGCCAGCAGCTTGGACTCGGACAGGTCGAACACCGGGGAGCTGTTTTTT. Protein sequence: CASSLDSDRSNTGELFF.

This clonotype was observed a single time. This chain connects TRBV2 to TRBJ2-3, with D perhaps TRBD2 (6 bases). Germline-derived CDR1 and CDR2 are SNHLY and FYNNEI. This CDR3 contains 19 residues. Trimming left V 0 bases short and J 4 bases short, with 23 bases between. The CDR3 DNA reads as TGTGCCAGCAGTGAAGCGCGCCCCCGAGGGTGGGCGGGACCAGATACGCAGTATTTT. The encoded protein is CASSEARPRGWAGPDTQYF.

The chain employs TRBV30 and TRBJ2-1; TRBD2 agrees at 9 bases. This CDR3 comprises 16 residues. V lost 7 bases and J lost 5; bases outside the gene matches: 15. Germline V lookup: CDR1 GTSNPN, CDR2 SVGIG (reference sequence). CDR3 sequence reads: CASQGSVLAGNNEQFF. In nucleotides, the CDR3 is TGTGCCTCGCAGGGCAGTGTTCTAGCGGGAAACAATGAGCAGTTCTTC.

The chain links TRBV18 to TRBJ2-6; tentatively, D is TRBD2 (6 bases). This CDR3 spans 18 amino acids. V gave up 3 bases and J gave up 1 base, with 16 bases separating them. In germline, CDR1 is KGHSH, CDR2 LQKENI. CDR3 region: CASSPLRGLLSGANVLTF. The CDR3, as DNA: TGTGCCAGCTCACCCCTTCGGGGGTTGCTATCTGGGGCCAACGTCCTGACTTTC.

This chain connects TRBV4-1 to TRBJ2-4, with D possibly matching TRBD1 (5 bases). Trimming left V 1 base short and J 8 bases short, with 12 bases between. This CDR3 has 14 residues. The germline gives CDR1 MGHRA, CDR2 YSYEKL. CDR3 sequence (DNA): TGCGCCAGCAGCCAAGTGGGGCAAGGAGACATTCAGTACTTC. It translates to CASSQVGQGDIQYF.

This sequence joins TRBV20-1 and TRBJ2-1, with 7 bases matching TRBD1. The germline V gene has CDR1 DFQATT and CDR2 SNEGSKA (reference sequence). This CDR3 is 14 amino acids long. The V gene end was trimmed by 6 bases and the J gene end by 4 bases; junction bases not matched to a gene: 9. The DNA of the CDR3 is TGCAGTGCCCCCGTAGGGGGCTCATACAATGAGCAGTTCTTC. Translated: CSAPVGGSYNEQFF.

This clonotype was seen only a few times. The chain has TRBV19 and TRBJ2-5, with no clear D. V was trimmed by 3 bases and J by 2 bases, leaving 4 bases between them. This CDR3 region has 12 residues. Germline V lookup: CDR1 LNHDA, CDR2 SQIVND (reference sequence). The CDR3 sequence: CASSMDQETQYF. CDR3 in DNA: TGTGCCAGTAGTATGGATCAAGAGACCCAGTACTTC.

This rearrangement joins TRBV20-1 to TRBJ2-1; perhaps TRBD2 as D (5 bases). Trimming shortened V by 6 bases and J by 1 base, and 16 bases separated the two germline ends. This CDR3 has 15 residues. The germline V gene has CDR1 DFQATT and CDR2 SNEGSKA (reference sequence). CDR3 DNA: TGCAGTGCCCTAGCCTCTGTATGGTCCTACAATGAGCAGTTCTTC. This encodes CSALASVWSYNEQFF.

This clonotype was observed a single time. V and J are TRBV20-1 and TRBJ2-7; no clear D. The CDR3 extends over 14 amino acids. The V and J ends lost 3 bases and 3 bases respectively, with 15 bases between them. Per the germline V gene, CDR1 is DFQATT and CDR2 is SNEGSKA (reference sequence). The CDR3 sequence: CSARKPGTYYEQYF. As DNA, the CDR3 is TGCAGTGCTAGGAAGCCGGGCACATACTACGAGCAGTACTTC.

The chain employs TRBV5-4 and TRBJ2-7, with D perhaps matching TRBD2 (6 bases). The CDR3 covers 16 residues. Germline loops: CDR1 SGHNT, CDR2 YYREEE (reference sequence). Trimming left V 4 bases short and J 0 bases short, with 17 bases between. CDR3 nucleotides: TGTGCCAGCAGCCCAACCGCTAGCGATAGCTCCTACGAGCAGTACTTC. Its translation is CASSPTASDSSYEQYF.

This sequence joins TRBV3-1 and TRBJ1-2; D gene unclear. Trimming stripped 4 bases from V and 4 bases from J, with 10 bases between. This CDR3 comprises 13 residues. Germline loops: CDR1 LGHDT, CDR2 YNNKEL (reference sequence). The chain's CDR3 is CASSLSEGYGYTF. The CDR3 bases are TGTGCCAGCAGCCTAAGTGAGGGCTATGGCTACACCTTC.

This chain connects TRBV10-3 to TRBJ1-2; TRBD1 matches 9 bases. The CDR3 is 14 amino acids. V lost 4 bases, J lost 6 bases, and 6 bases stayed unmatched. Looked up from germline, CDR1 is ENHRY and CDR2 is SYGVKD. CDR3 sequence: CAISASRDRDGYTF. As DNA, the CDR3 is TGTGCCATCAGTGCCTCCCGGGACAGGGATGGCTACACCTTC.

The chain joins TRBV7-9 to TRBJ2-1, with 8 bases lining up with TRBD2. Per germline, CDR1 SEHNR and CDR2 FQNEAQ (reference sequence). This CDR3 region has 15 residues. Germline trimming cut 0 bases from V and 6 bases from J; bases unmatched to any gene: 4. The CDR3 here is CASSLAFGRVNEQFF. For the CDR3, the DNA is TGTGCCAGCAGCTTAGCCTTCGGGAGGGTCAATGAGCAGTTCTTC.

The chain has TRBV7-6 and TRBJ2-3, with a possible D match to TRBD1 (5 bases). Trimming left V 0 bases short and J 2 bases short, with 9 bases between. The germline gives CDR1 SGHVS, CDR2 FNYEAQ. The CDR3 consists of 15 residues. CDR3 loop: CASSLATTATDTQYF. The CDR3 DNA sequence: TGTGCCAGCAGCTTAGCGACGACAGCCACAGATACGCAGTATTTT.

The chain recombines TRBV19 with TRBJ2-7, with 7 bases that match TRBD2. V trimming: 4 bases; J trimming: 0 bases; junction bases outside the gene matches: 12. Germline CDR1 is LNHDA and CDR2 is SQIVND (reference sequence). The CDR3 consists of 17 residues. As DNA, the CDR3 is TGTGCCAGTAGTAATCGGCTAGCGGAAACCAGCTCCTACGAGCAGTACTTC. Its protein is CASSNRLAETSSYEQYF. Filled out from reference TRBV19 and TRBJ2-7, the complete variable domain reads DGGITQSPKYLFRKEGQNVTLSCEQNLNHDAMYWYRQDPGQGLRLIYYSQIVNDFQKGDIAEGYSVSREKKESFPLTVTSAQKNPTAFYLCASSNRLAETSSYEQYFGPGTRLTVT.

This clonotype was seen only once. This rearrangement joins TRBV3-1 to TRBJ1-3; no reliable D call. Germline loops: CDR1 LGHDT, CDR2 YNNKEL (reference sequence). V lost 6 bases and J lost 4, with 16 bases in between. The CDR3 is 15 amino acids. CDR3 sequence reads: CASRPGHAGGNTIYF. CDR3 bases: TGTGCCAGCAGACCTGGTCATGCGGGAGGAAACACCATATATTTT.